The T cell receptor (beta chain) described here comes from a study of blood T cell repertoires in COVID-19. From germline, CDR1 is MDHEN and CDR2 SYDVKM. The CDR3 is made up of 15 amino acids. V gave up 5 bases and J gave up 3 bases, with 16 bases separating them. Using immunoSEQ multiplex PCR, the repertoire was profiled, and TCRdb retains in-frame clones only, with some absent. The table lists a few hundred thousand clones, 80% to 90% of them singletons. The chain uses TRBV28 and TRBJ1-2; TRBD1 might be the D (6 bases). Sequencing was performed on PBMCs or T cells enriched from blood (not recorded which). The TCR comes from a woman between 18 and 30 years old who had recovered from COVID-19. CDR3 region: CASSALSGDDYGYTF. Here the CDR3 DNA reads TGTGCCAGCAGTGCGTTATCAGGGGACGACTATGGCTACACCTTC.